The T cell receptor beta chain described here comes from a study of T cell responses to AZD1222 COVID-19 vaccine. For this clone: The target antigen is unknown.

Regarding the study as a whole: Just 6 or 7 people given AZD1222 tested seropositive at baseline. Spike-specific TCR repertoires showed rising breadth and depth after two AZD1222 doses.

Profiling relied on immunoSEQ multiplex PCR, and the TCRdb table lists in-frame clones only, not all of them. The sample has some 99,000 clones, roughly 87% seen once. The germline gives CDR1 MNHEY, CDR2 SMNVEV (reference sequence). The ends were cut back, 3 bases at V and 10 bases at J, with 7 bases in the middle. This CDR3 region has 11 residues. The J gene is TRBJ2-1, the V gene TRBV27; D possibly matches TRBD1 or TRBD2 (5 bases each). Sequenced material: peripheral blood, taken on day 0 of MenACWY control vaccination. This TCR was recovered from an adult in good health. The CDR3 sequence is CASSFGGEQFF. CDR3 coding DNA: TGTGCCAGCAGTTTTGGGGGAGAGCAGTTCTTC.